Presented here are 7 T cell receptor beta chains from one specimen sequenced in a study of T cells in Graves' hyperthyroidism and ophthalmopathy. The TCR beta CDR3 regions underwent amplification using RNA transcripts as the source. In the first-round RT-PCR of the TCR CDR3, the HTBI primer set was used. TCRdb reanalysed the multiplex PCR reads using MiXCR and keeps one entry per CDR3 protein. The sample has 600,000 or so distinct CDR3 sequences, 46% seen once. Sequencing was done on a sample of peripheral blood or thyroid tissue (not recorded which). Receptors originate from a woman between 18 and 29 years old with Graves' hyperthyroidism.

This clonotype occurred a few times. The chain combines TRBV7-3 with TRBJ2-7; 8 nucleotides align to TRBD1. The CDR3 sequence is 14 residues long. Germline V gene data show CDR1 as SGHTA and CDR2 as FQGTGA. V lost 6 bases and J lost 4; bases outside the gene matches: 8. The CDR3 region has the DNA TGTGCCAGCAGTCCTACGACAGGGGATTACGAGCAGTACTTC. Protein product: CASSPTTGDYEQYF.

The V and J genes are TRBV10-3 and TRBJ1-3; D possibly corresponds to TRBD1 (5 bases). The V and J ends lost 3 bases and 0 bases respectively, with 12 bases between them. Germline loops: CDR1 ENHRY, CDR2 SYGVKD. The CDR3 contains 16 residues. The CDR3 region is CAISDFGGSSGNTIYF. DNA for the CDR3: TGTGCCATCAGTGATTTTGGGGGGAGCTCTGGAAACACCATATATTTT.

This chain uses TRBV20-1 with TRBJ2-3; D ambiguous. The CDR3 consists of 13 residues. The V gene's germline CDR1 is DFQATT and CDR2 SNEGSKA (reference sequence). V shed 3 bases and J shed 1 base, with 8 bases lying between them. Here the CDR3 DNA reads TGCAGTGCTAGCGGAGTTGGCACAGATACGCAGTATTTT. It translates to CSASGVGTDTQYF.

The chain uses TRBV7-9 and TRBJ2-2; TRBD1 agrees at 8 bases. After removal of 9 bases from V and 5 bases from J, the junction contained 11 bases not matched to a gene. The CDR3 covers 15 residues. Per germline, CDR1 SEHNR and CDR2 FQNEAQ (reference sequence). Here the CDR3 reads CASSIPGQGTGELFF. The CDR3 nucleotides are TGTGCCAGTAGTATCCCCGGACAGGGAACCGGGGAGCTGTTTTTT.

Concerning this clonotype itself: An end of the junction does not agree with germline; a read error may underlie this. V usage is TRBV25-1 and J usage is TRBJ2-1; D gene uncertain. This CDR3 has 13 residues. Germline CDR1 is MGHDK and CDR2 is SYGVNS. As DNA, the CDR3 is TGTGCCGGCAGTGCCGAGGAAGAATATGAGCAGTTCTTC. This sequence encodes CAGSAEEEYEQFF. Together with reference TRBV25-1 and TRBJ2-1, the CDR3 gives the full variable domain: EADIYQTPRYLVIGTGKKITLECSQTMGHDKMYWYQQDPGMELHLIHYSYGVNSTEKGDLSSESTVSRIRTEHFPLTLESARPSHTSQYLCAGSAEEEYEQFFGPGTRLTVL.

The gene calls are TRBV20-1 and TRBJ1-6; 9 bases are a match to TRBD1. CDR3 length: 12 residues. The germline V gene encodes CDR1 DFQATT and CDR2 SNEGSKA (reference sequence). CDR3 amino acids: CRAGTGNSPLHF. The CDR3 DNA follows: TGCAGAGCCGGGACAGGGAATTCACCCCTCCACTTT.

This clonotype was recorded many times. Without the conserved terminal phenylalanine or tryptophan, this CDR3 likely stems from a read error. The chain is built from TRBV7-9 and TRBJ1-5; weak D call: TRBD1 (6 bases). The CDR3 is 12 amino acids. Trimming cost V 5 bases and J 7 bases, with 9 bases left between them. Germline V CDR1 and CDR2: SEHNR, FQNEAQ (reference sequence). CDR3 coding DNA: TGTGCCAGCAGCCTACAGGGCCAGCCCCAGCATATT. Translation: CASSLQGQPQHI.